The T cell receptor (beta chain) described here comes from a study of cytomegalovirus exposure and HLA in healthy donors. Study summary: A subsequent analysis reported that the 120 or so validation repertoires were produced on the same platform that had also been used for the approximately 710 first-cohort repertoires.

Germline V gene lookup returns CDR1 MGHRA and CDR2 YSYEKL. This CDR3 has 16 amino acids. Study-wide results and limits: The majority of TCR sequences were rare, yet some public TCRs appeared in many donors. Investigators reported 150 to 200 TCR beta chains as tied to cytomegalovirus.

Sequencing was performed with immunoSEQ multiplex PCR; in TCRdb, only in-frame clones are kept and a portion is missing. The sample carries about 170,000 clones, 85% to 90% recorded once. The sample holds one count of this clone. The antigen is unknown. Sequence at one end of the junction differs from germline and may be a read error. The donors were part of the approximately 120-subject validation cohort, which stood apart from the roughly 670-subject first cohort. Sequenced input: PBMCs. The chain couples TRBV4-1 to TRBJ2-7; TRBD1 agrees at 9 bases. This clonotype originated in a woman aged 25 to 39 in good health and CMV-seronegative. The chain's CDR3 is CDSSPPTGTGTYEQYF. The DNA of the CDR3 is TGCGACAGCAGCCCACCTACCGGGACAGGGACCTACGAGCAGTACTTC.